Following are 4 T cell receptor beta chains from one sample sequenced in a study of blood T cell repertoires in COVID-19. Using immunoSEQ multiplex PCR, the repertoire was profiled, and TCRdb retains in-frame clones only, with some absent. The sample contains tens of thousands of clones, 85% of which appear only once. The sample consisted of peripheral blood. These receptors were taken from an elderly man with acute or convalescent COVID-19.

The chain employs TRBV7-2 and TRBJ1-3; the D is unclear. V lost 2 bases and J lost 4, with 15 bases in between. The germline V gene has CDR1 SGHTA and CDR2 FQGNSA. The CDR3 loop spans 16 amino acids. As DNA, the CDR3 is TGTGCCAGCAGCTTACAGGAGGTGTCGAACGGAAACACCATATATTTT. It yields the protein CASSLQEVSNGNTIYF. Full variable domain (outside the CDR3, taken from reference TRBV7-2 and TRBJ1-3): GAGVSQSPSNKVTEKGKDVELRCDPISGHTALYWYRQSLGQGLEFLIYFQGNSAPDKSGLPSDRFSAERTGGSVSTLTIQRTQQEDSAVYLCASSLQEVSNGNTIYFGEGSWLTVV.

The gene calls are TRBV2 and TRBJ1-3, with 7 bases aligning to TRBD1. Germline lookup yields CDR1 SNHLY and CDR2 FYNNEI. This CDR3 contains 13 residues. Unmatched junction bases numbered 6, after V lost 5 bases and J lost 8 bases. The CDR3 nucleotides are TGTGCCAGCAGTTATGGACAGGCATACACCATATATTTT. Translated: CASSYGQAYTIYF.

Comments on this clone: The junction and the germline gene differ at one end; a read error may be behind it. Other DNA sequences in this sample translate to the same CDR3. J is TRBJ1-2 and V is TRBV7-2; 9 nucleotides line up with TRBD1. This CDR3 is built from 16 residues. Germline values: CDR1 SGHTA, CDR2 FQGNSA. The CDR3 DNA sequence: TGTGCCAGCAGCTTAGACAGGGGGCGTACCGTCTATGGCTACACCTTT. This encodes CASSLDRGRTVYGYTF.

The gene calls are TRBV2 and TRBJ2-1; 8 nucleotides align to TRBD1. CDR1 is SNHLY, CDR2 FYNNEI, per germline. The CDR3 totals 13 residues. V gave up 6 bases and J gave up 12 bases; unmatched junction bases: 10. In DNA form, the CDR3 reads TGTGCCAGCAGGCCGAACACAGGGGGTACGCAGTTCTTC. It specifies CASRPNTGGTQFF.